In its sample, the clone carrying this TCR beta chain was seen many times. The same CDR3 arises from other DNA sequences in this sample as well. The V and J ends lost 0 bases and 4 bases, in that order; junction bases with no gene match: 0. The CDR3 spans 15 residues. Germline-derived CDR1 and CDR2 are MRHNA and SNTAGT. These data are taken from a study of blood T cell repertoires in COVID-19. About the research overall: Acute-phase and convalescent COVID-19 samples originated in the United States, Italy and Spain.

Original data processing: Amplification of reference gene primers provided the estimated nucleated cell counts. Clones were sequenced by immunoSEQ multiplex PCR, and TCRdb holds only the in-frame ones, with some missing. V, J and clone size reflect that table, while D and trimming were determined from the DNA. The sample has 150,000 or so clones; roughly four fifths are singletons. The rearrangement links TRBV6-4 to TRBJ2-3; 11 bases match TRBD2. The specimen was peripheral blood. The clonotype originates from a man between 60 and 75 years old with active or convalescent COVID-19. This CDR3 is CASSDSSGGADTQYF. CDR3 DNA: TGTGCCAGCAGTGACTCTAGCGGGGGGGCAGATACGCAGTATTTT.